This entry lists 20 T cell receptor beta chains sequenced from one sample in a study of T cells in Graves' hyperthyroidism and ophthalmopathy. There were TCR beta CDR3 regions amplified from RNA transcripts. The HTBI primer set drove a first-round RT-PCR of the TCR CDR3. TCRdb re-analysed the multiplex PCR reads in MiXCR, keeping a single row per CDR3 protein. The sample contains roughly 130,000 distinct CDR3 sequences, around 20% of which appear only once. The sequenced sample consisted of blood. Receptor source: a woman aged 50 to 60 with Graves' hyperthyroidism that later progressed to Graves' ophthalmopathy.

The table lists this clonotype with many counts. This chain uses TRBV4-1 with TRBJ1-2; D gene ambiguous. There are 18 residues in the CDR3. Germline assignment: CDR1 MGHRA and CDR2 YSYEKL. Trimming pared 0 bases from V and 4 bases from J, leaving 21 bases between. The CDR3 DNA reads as TGCGCCAGCAGCCAAGAACATTTCCCTTCTACAGCTCCCTATGGCTACACCTTC. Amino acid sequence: CASSQEHFPSTAPYGYTF.

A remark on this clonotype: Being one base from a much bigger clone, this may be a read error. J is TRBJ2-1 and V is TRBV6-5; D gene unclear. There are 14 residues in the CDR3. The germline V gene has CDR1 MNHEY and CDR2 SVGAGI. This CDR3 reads CASSYGMSYNERFF. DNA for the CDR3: TGTGCCAGCAGTTACGGGATGTCCTACAATGAGCGGTTCTTC.

CDR3 DNA sequence: TGTGCCAGCAGCCCCGTACGGCTAGCGGGAGTGGAGACCCAGTACTTC. Its translation: CASSPVRLAGVETQYF. This chain uses TRBV7-2 with TRBJ2-5, with 10 positions matching TRBD2. The CDR3 is made up of 16 amino acids. The germline V gene has CDR1 SGHTA and CDR2 FQGNSA. V was pared by 5 bases and J by 5 bases, with 11 bases of the junction left unmatched.

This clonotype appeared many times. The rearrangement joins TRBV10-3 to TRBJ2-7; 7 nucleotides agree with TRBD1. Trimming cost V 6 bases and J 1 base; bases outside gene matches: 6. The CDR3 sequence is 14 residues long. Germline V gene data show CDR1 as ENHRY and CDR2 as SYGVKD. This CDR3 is CAIRGTDLSYEQYF. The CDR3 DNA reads TGTGCCATCAGGGGGACAGACCTATCCTACGAGCAGTACTTC.

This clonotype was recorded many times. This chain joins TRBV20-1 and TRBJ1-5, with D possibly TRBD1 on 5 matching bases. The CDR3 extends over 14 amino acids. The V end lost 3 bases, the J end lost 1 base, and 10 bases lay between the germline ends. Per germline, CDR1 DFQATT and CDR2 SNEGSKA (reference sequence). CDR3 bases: TGCAGTGCTAGGGGGACGTCGAGCAATCAGCCCCAGCATTTT. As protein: CSARGTSSNQPQHF.

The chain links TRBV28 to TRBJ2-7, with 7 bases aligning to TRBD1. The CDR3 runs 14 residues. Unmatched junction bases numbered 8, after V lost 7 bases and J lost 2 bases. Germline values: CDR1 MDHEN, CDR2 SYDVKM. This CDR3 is CASTSAGGTYEQYF. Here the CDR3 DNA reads TGTGCCAGCACCTCGGCAGGGGGAACCTACGAGCAGTACTTC. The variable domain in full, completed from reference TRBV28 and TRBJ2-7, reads DVKVTQSSRYLVKRTGEKVFLECVQDMDHENMFWYRQDPGLGLRLIYFSYDVKMKEKGDIPEGYSVSREKKERFSLILESASTNQTSMYLCASTSAGGTYEQYFGPGTRLTVT.

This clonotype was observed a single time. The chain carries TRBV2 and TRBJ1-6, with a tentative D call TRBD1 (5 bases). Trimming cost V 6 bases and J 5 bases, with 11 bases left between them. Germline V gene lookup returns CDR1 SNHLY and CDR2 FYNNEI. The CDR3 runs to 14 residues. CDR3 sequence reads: CASSTQGHNSPLHF. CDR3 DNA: TGTGCCAGCAGCACCCAGGGCCATAATTCACCCCTCCACTTT.

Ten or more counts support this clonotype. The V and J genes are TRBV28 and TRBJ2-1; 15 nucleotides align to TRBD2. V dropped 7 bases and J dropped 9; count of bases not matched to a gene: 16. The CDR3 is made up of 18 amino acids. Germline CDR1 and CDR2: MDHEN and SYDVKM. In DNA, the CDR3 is TGTGCCAGCAACCAGAGGGGACTAGCGGGAGGACAACAAGGTGAGCAGTTCTTC. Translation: CASNQRGLAGGQQGEQFF.

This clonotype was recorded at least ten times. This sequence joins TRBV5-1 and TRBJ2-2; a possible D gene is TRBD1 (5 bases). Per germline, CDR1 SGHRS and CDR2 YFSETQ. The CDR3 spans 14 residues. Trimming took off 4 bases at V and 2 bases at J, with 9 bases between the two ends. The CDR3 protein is CASSIDSNTGELFF. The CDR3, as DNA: TGCGCCAGCAGCATTGACAGCAACACCGGGGAGCTGTTTTTT.

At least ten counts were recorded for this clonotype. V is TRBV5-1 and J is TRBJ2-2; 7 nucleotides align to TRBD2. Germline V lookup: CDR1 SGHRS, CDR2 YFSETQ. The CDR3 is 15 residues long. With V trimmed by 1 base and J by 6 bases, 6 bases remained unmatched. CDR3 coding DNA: TGCGCCAGCAGCTTGAGCGGGATCATGGCCGGGGAGCTGTTTTTT. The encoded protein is CASSLSGIMAGELFF.

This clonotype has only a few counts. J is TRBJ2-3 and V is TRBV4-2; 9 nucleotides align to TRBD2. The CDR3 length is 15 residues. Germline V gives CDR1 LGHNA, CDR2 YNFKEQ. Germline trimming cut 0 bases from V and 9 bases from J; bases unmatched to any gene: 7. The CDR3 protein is CASSQDGLAGVTQYF. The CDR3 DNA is TGTGCCAGCAGCCAAGATGGTTTAGCGGGAGTAACGCAGTATTTT.

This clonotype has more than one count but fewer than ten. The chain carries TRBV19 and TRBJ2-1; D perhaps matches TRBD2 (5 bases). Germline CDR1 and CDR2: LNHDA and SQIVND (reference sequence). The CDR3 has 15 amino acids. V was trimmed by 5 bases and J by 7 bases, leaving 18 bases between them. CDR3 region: CASSVVGLTDNEQFF. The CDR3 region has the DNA TGTGCCAGTAGTGTTGTAGGACTTACGGATAATGAGCAGTTCTTC.

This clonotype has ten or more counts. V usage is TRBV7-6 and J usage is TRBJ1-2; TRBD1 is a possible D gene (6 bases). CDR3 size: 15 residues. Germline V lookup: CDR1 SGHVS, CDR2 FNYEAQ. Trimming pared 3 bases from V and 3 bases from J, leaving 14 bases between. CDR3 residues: CASSFEAGAHYGYTF. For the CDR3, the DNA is TGTGCCAGCAGCTTCGAGGCAGGGGCCCACTATGGCTACACCTTC.

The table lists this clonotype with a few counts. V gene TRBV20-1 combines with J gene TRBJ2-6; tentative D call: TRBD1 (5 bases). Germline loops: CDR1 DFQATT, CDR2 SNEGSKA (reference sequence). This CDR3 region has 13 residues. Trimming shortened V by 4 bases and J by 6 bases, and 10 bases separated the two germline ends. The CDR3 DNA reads TGCAGTGCTAAAGTACAGGTGGCCAACGTCCTGACTTTC. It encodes CSAKVQVANVLTF.

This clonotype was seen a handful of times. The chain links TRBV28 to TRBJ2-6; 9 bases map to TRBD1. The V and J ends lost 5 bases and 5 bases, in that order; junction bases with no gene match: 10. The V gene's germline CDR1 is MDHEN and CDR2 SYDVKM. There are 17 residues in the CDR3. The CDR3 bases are TGTGCCAGCAGTCGCGGGACAGGGATACGTTGGGCCAACGTCCTGACTTTC. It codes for CASSRGTGIRWANVLTF.

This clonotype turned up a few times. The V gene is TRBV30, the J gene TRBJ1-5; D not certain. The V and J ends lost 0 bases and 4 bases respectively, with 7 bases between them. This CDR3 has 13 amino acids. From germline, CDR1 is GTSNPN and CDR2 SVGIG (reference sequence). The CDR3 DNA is TGTGCCTGGAGTGTACTTGGAAATCAGCCCCAGCATTTT. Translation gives CAWSVLGNQPQHF. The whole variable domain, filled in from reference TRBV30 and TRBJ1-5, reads SQTIHQWPATLVQPVGSPLSLECTVEGTSNPNLYWYRQAAGRGLQLLFYSVGIGQISSEVPQNLSASRPQDRQFILSSKKLLLSDSGFYLCAWSVLGNQPQHFGDGTRLSIL.

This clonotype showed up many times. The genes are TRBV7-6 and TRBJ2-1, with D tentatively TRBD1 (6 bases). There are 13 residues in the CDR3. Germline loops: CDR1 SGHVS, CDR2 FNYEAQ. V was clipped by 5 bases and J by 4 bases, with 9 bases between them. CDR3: CASSLQGYNEQFF. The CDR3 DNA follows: TGTGCCAGCAGCCTACAGGGTTACAATGAGCAGTTCTTC.

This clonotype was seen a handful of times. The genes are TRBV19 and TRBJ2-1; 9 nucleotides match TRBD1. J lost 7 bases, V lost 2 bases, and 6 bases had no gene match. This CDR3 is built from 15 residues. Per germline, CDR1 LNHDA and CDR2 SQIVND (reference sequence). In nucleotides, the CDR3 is TGTGCCAGTAGTATAAGACAGGGGGGAAAGAATGAGCAGTTCTTC. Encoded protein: CASSIRQGGKNEQFF.

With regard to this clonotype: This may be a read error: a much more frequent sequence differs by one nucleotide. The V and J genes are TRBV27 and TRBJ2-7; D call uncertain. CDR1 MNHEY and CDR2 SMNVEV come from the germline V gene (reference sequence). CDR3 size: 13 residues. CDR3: CASSTRTSYEQHF. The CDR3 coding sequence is TGTGCCAGCAGTACGCGTACCTCTTACGAGCAGCACTTC.

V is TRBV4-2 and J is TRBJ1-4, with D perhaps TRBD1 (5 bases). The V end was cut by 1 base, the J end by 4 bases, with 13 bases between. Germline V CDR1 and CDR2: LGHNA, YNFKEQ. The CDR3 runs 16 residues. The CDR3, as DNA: TGTGCCAGCAGCCAAGCGGGACTTTCTAGTAATGAAAAACTGTTTTTT. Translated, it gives CASSQAGLSSNEKLFF.